This T cell receptor (beta chain) was recorded in a study of control samples from healthy donors and cancer patients. Trimming stripped 1 base from V and 5 bases from J, with 11 bases between. Germline assignment: CDR1 SEHNR and CDR2 FQNEAQ (reference sequence). This CDR3 is built from 14 residues. The method was immunoSEQ multiplex PCR; TCRdb's version includes in-frame clones alone and lacks a portion of them. The sample gives some 410,000 clones, 80% to 95% of which show up once; 6% to 7% is in the top ten. This receptor was identified in a man aged 35 to 55 with head and neck cancer. Sequencing was carried out using PBMCs. The chain carries TRBV7-9 and TRBJ1-1; D might be TRBD1 (5 bases). This CDR3 reads CASSLESGMTEAFF. The CDR3 DNA reads as TGTGCCAGCAGCTTAGAGTCAGGGATGACTGAAGCTTTCTTT.